The 7 T cell receptor beta chains reported below all come from one sample, sequenced in a study of blood T cell repertoires in COVID-19. Repertoires were generated with immunoSEQ multiplex PCR, while TCRdb's copy carries only in-frame clones and drops some. The sample includes some 250,000 clones, roughly 76% of them seen just once. The sequenced material came from peripheral blood. These receptors were obtained from an elderly woman with COVID-19, enrolled during active disease.

This chain joins TRBV20-1 and TRBJ2-7; no reliable D call. This CDR3 has 11 residues. The V end lost 3 bases, the J end lost 2 bases, and 5 bases lay between the germline ends. CDR1 and CDR2 (germline): DFQATT, SNEGSKA (reference sequence). CDR3 coding DNA: TGCAGTGCTAGTGGGCCCTACGAGCAGTACTTC. Encoded protein: CSASGPYEQYF.

This chain links TRBV5-1 with TRBJ1-2; weak D call: TRBD1 (6 bases). The germline V and J ends were trimmed by 4 bases and 4 bases, with 17 bases remaining between them. The CDR3 length is 15 residues. Germline V gives CDR1 SGHRS, CDR2 YFSETQ. This chain's CDR3 is CASSGSGEVTYGYTF. Here the CDR3 DNA reads TGCGCCAGCAGCGGATCAGGGGAAGTCACCTATGGCTACACCTTC.

This clone has more than one count but fewer than ten. The rearrangement uses TRBV10-1 and TRBJ1-1; 7 bases are a match to TRBD1. Germline-derived CDR1 and CDR2 are WNHNN and SYGVQD (reference sequence). There are 13 residues in the CDR3. The ends lost 10 bases at V and 1 base at J; junction bases unmatched: 6. The CDR3 spells CATNDRANTEAFF. CDR3 in DNA: TGCGCCACCAACGACAGGGCGAACACTGAAGCTTTCTTT.

The count of this clone is one. The chain is built from TRBV29-1 and TRBJ2-1; possibly TRBD1 for D (7 bases). Germline-derived CDR1 and CDR2 are SQVTM and ANQGSEA. The germline V and J ends were trimmed by 2 bases and 0 bases, with 20 bases remaining between them. This CDR3 has 18 residues. CDR3 residues: CSVEYRGGSRSSYNEQFF. The CDR3 DNA is TGCAGCGTTGAATACAGGGGAGGAAGTCGATCCTCCTACAATGAGCAGTTCTTC.

The V call is TRBV19, the J call TRBJ1-1, with 9 bases aligning to TRBD1. CDR1 and CDR2 from the germline V gene are LNHDA and SQIVND (reference sequence). Trimming took 5 bases from V and 4 from J; bases not matched to a gene: 8. This CDR3 has 15 residues. CDR3 loop: CASSPPGQGTTEAFF. Here the CDR3 DNA reads TGTGCCAGTAGTCCACCGGGACAGGGCACCACTGAAGCTTTCTTT.

The chain links TRBV9 to TRBJ1-1, with TRBD1 matching over 7 bases. The CDR3 consists of 15 residues. Germline CDR1 and CDR2: SGDLS and YYNGEE. J gave up 0 bases and V 4 bases, and 6 bases lay outside the gene matches. Written as DNA, the CDR3 is TGTGCCAGCAGCACCGCGGGACAGATGAACACTGAAGCTTTCTTT. Its translation: CASSTAGQMNTEAFF.

This clone has a single count. This chain links TRBV5-8 with TRBJ1-1; a weak D match, TRBD1 (5 bases). The CDR3 contains 15 residues. With 1 base removed from V and 4 bases from J, the gap between germline ends came to 14 bases. From germline, CDR1 is SGHTS and CDR2 YDEGEE. The CDR3 nucleotides read TGTGCCAGCAGCTTGTTTGGGGGAGCGGGCACTGAAGCTTTCTTT. This encodes CASSLFGGAGTEAFF. Full variable domain (rest looked up from reference TRBV5-8 and TRBJ1-1): EAGVTQSPTHLIKTRGQQATLRCSPISGHTSVYWYQQALGLGLQFLLWYDEGEERNRGNFPPRFSGRQFPNYSSELNVNALELEDSALYLCASSLFGGAGTEAFFGQGTRLTVV.